These T cell receptor beta chains were read from a single sample in a study of cytomegalovirus exposure and HLA in healthy donors. Profiled with immunoSEQ multiplex PCR; TCRdb holds only in-frame clones, not every one. Here the sample spans 150,000 to 200,000 clones, roughly 84% being singletons. Specimen: PBMCs. Receptors originate from a girl under three years old in good health and CMV-seronegative. Both conserved end residues are trimmed from each CDR3. D genes are given only for firm matches.

d_gene: TRBD2
j_gene: TRBJ2-2
v_gene: TRBV6-9
CDR3aa: ASSYSIAGVGGELF

d_gene: NA
j_gene: TRBJ2-2
v_gene: TRBV4-2
CDR3aa: ASSQGGPGNTGELF

d_gene: NA
j_gene: TRBJ1-3
v_gene: TRBV6-6
CDR3aa: ASSPFSGNTIY

d_gene: NA
j_gene: TRBJ1-2
v_gene: TRBV10-3
CDR3aa: AISEIRESNYGYT

d_gene: NA
j_gene: TRBJ1-3
v_gene: TRBV12-5
CDR3aa: ASGPRGGDGNTIY

d_gene: NA
j_gene: TRBJ2-7
v_gene: TRBV6-7
CDR3aa: ASPPPRESYEQY

d_gene: TRBD1
j_gene: TRBJ2-6
v_gene: TRBV30
CDR3aa: ARGTGASGANVLT

d_gene: NA
j_gene: TRBJ1-4
v_gene: TRBV6-6
CDR3aa: ASEGRNNEKLF

d_gene: TRBD1
j_gene: TRBJ2-2
v_gene: TRBV4-1
CDR3aa: ASSQSGQGTGELF

d_gene: TRBD2
j_gene: TRBJ2-2
v_gene: TRBV7-7
CDR3aa: ASSALAGVQTGELF

d_gene: NA
j_gene: TRBJ1-1
v_gene: TRBV5-1
CDR3aa: ASSSYAGNTEAF

d_gene: NA
j_gene: TRBJ2-7
v_gene: TRBV6-5
CDR3aa: ASSLIRTGFYEQY

d_gene: NA
j_gene: TRBJ1-2
v_gene: TRBV5-4
CDR3aa: ASTPDSTNYGYT

d_gene: NA
j_gene: TRBJ1-5
v_gene: TRBV19
CDR3aa: ASSAGVSLNQPQH

d_gene: TRBD1
j_gene: TRBJ1-1
v_gene: TRBV16
CDR3aa: ASTPDRGTEAF

d_gene: TRBD1
j_gene: TRBJ2-7
v_gene: TRBV19
CDR3aa: ASSPRTGGYEQY

d_gene: TRBD1
j_gene: TRBJ2-7
v_gene: TRBV27
CDR3aa: ASSPTGTAYEQY

d_gene: TRBD1
j_gene: TRBJ1-4
v_gene: TRBV11-2
CDR3aa: ASSLEPGQPNEKLF

d_gene: TRBD1
j_gene: TRBJ2-7
v_gene: TRBV5-8
CDR3aa: ASSKSSGTGDYEQY

d_gene: TRBD1
j_gene: TRBJ2-2
v_gene: TRBV7-3
CDR3aa: ASSLTGDRVHTGELF

d_gene: NA
j_gene: TRBJ2-1
v_gene: TRBV29-1
CDR3aa: SVGSTGLRGQF

d_gene: TRBD1
j_gene: TRBJ2-3
v_gene: TRBV11-3
CDR3aa: ASSLEGGAVDTQY

d_gene: TRBD2
j_gene: TRBJ2-5
v_gene: TRBV5-4
CDR3aa: ASSLKLAGGRGWETQY

d_gene: TRBD1
j_gene: TRBJ1-1
v_gene: TRBV30
CDR3aa: AWRGQGGGTEAF

d_gene: NA
j_gene: TRBJ2-1
v_gene: TRBV15
CDR3aa: ATSRDRGLNNEQF

d_gene: TRBD1
j_gene: TRBJ2-7
v_gene: TRBV25-1
CDR3aa: ASSTGGLSYEQY

d_gene: TRBD1
j_gene: TRBJ2-1
v_gene: TRBV4-2
CDR3aa: ASSDNPGQGNEQF

d_gene: TRBD2
j_gene: TRBJ2-5
v_gene: TRBV29-1
CDR3aa: SGAGRFQETQY

d_gene: NA
j_gene: TRBJ2-1
v_gene: TRBV20-1
CDR3aa: SALDRQQF

d_gene: TRBD2
j_gene: TRBJ2-2
v_gene: TRBV5-4
CDR3aa: ASSSNTGLAGNTGELF

d_gene: TRBD1
j_gene: TRBJ1-2
v_gene: TRBV13
CDR3aa: ASSATGSVYGYT

d_gene: NA
j_gene: TRBJ1-4
v_gene: TRBV7-9
CDR3aa: ATQGLNEKLF

d_gene: TRBD1
j_gene: TRBJ1-2
v_gene: TRBV15
CDR3aa: ATSGQGAVSNYGYT

d_gene: TRBD1
j_gene: TRBJ1-1
v_gene: TRBV20-1
CDR3aa: SARQGVKAF

d_gene: TRBD1
j_gene: TRBJ2-7
v_gene: TRBV4-2
CDR3aa: ASSPRTTGTQHLPYEQY

d_gene: NA
j_gene: TRBJ2-3
v_gene: TRBV25-1
CDR3aa: ASSEEGLGTDTQY

d_gene: NA
j_gene: TRBJ2-1
v_gene: TRBV4-3
CDR3aa: ASSQGRGANEQF

d_gene: NA
j_gene: TRBJ1-1
v_gene: TRBV11-2
CDR3aa: ASSFQVDTEAF

d_gene: NA
j_gene: TRBJ1-1
v_gene: TRBV13
CDR3aa: ASRAGDTEAF

d_gene: TRBD1
j_gene: TRBJ2-5
v_gene: TRBV6-1
CDR3aa: ASSGGTGEAETQY

d_gene: NA
j_gene: TRBJ1-5
v_gene: TRBV19
CDR3aa: ASSIMGYSNQPQH

d_gene: TRBD1
j_gene: TRBJ2-7
v_gene: TRBV2
CDR3aa: ASSSPTGTGYYEQY

d_gene: TRBD1
j_gene: TRBJ1-4
v_gene: TRBV19
CDR3aa: ASSARDRGAIGSEKLF

d_gene: NA
j_gene: TRBJ2-2
v_gene: TRBV15
CDR3aa: ATSRQDRNTGELF

d_gene: NA
j_gene: TRBJ2-3
v_gene: TRBV7-7
CDR3aa: AIPRGGKGDTQY

d_gene: TRBD2
j_gene: TRBJ2-1
v_gene: TRBV4-2
CDR3aa: ASSQGVAGIDNEQF